Listed below are T cell receptor beta chains from one sample, sequenced in a study of T-cell memory formation after mild COVID-19. MiXCR, run by TCRdb on the 5' RACE reads, gives a single entry per CDR3 protein. Among around 440,000 distinct CDR3 sequences listed, 15% to 20% were seen once. The sample taken for sequencing was PBMCs or a T cell subset sorted from them (not recorded which). The receptors stem from an adult woman who had mild COVID-19 (a few samples of this study predate the infection). Cell type and time point are not known. The CDR3 runs from the conserved cysteine through the conserved F or W. D genes are given only for firm matches.

TRBD1 TRBV6-2/TRBV6-3 CASRYPGQVSYEQYF
TRBD2 TRBV20-1 CSASGGDADTQYF
TRBD1 TRBV12-3/TRBV12-4 CASRSQGIGGYTF
. TRBV5-4 CASSYGQGIEAFF
TRBD1 TRBV12-3/TRBV12-4 CASSGDRVRYGYTF
. TRBV7-2 CASSAPEVRTEAFF
. TRBV30 CAWRPTISGNTIYF
TRBD1 TRBV10-3 CAGSGTESYEQYF
. TRBV9 CASSVANSGNTIYF
. TRBV12-3/TRBV12-4 CASANSTSDTQYF
TRBD1 TRBV10-3 CAISGDREDEQYF
. TRBV19 CASSSGRPSSNQPQHF
. TRBV18 CASSPDTYNEKLFF
TRBD1 TRBV6-5 CASSYSTGHTEAFF
. TRBV27 CASSFSALNTGELFF
TRBD2 TRBV5-5 CASSLVGEGRYEQYF
TRBD1 TRBV7-9 CASRETGDVWNEQFF
TRBD2 TRBV7-9 CASSASGGSTDTQYF
. TRBV7-9 CASGGRLEAFF
TRBD2 TRBV2 CASSESSGSPPDTQYF
. TRBV5-1 CASRFTGLDTQYF
. TRBV9 CASSANWGLTDTQYF
. TRBV7-9 CASSRDLLRFEQYF
TRBD1 TRBV27 CASSPGQPNQPQHF
TRBD2 TRBV5-6 CACTIGGGYEQYF
. TRBV12-3/TRBV12-4 CASGSLLYSNQPQHF
. TRBV2 CASIPGGGRGTEAFF
. TRBV7-2 CASSLAGEGETQYF
. TRBV20-1 CSAPQGPSGANVLTF
. TRBV12-3/TRBV12-4 CATMGAFYEQYF
TRBD2 TRBV7-2 CASSLGGLAGQETQYF
. TRBV6-2/TRBV6-3 CASSFQRSGYEQYF
. TRBV27 CASSLLGAGTEAFF
TRBD1 TRBV19 CASRSAGTGFSGANVLTF
. TRBV24-1 CATSDSGLRLADTQYF
. TRBV9 CASSVGRTAEKLFF
. TRBV15 CATSNDLVQGETQYF
TRBD1 TRBV7-9 CASRRDRGGTDTQYF
TRBD1 TRBV6-5 CASTGQAVGEQYF
TRBD2 TRBV15 CATSRLTSGSNEQYF
TRBD2 TRBV3-1 CASSQSGLAGILEQYF
TRBD1 TRBV5-1 CASSSGDRGRKDTQYF
. TRBV27 CASSQTWGPYSNQPQHF
TRBD2 TRBV7-2 CASRPSGTSYNEQFF
. TRBV14 CASSQINFYEQYF
. TRBV7-3 CASSPILAASTDTQYF
. TRBV5-1 CASSLGTGLDETQYF
. TRBV5-1 CASRTVRINTGELFF
. TRBV6-1 CASSADGISYEQYF
TRBD2 TRBV7-3 CASSTPLSPGGNEQFF